The rows below give T cell receptor beta chains drawn from one sample of a study of blood T cells in healthy people across ages. TCRdb recomputed calls from the 5' RACE reads with MiXCR, one row per CDR3 protein. The sample lists about 1.7 million distinct CDR3 sequences; over 25% were seen once. The sample taken for sequencing was blood. Every receptor here comes from a woman aged 25 to 39 in good health. Each CDR3 is given with its conserved first and last residue. The D gene is left open where the match is weak. Expanded clones are given a class, and other clones once, few, many or no size at all.

size | J | V | D | DNA | CDR3
. | TRBJ1-2 | TRBV5-1 | . | TGCGCCAGCAGCCCGGGTAATGGACTAAACTATGGCTACACCTTC | CASSPGNGLNYGYTF
few | TRBJ1-1 | TRBV5-1 | . | TGCGCCAGCAGGCCCGGGGAGAACACTGAAGCTTTCTTT | CASRPGENTEAFF
. | TRBJ2-3 | TRBV7-2 | TRBD2 | TGTGCCAGCAGCTCTCGTATAGCGGGGGGGGCCGATACGCAGTATTTT | CASSSRIAGGADTQYF
. | TRBJ2-3 | TRBV3-1 | TRBD2 | TGTGCCAGTTGGAGCGGGGGGGCAGATACGCAGTATTTT | CASWSGGADTQYF
few | TRBJ1-3 | TRBV7-9 | . | TGTGCCAGCAGCTTATCCGTGACAGGCTCTGGAAACACCATATATTTT | CASSLSVTGSGNTIYF
. | TRBJ2-1 | TRBV20-1 | TRBD2 | TGCAGTGCTAGGGATGGCGGGAGGGGGACCCAGTTCTTC | CSARDGGRGTQFF
. | TRBJ2-1 | TRBV24-1 | . | TGTGCCACCAGTGATCGCAGGGTCCAAGAGACCCAGTTCTTC | CATSDRRVQETQFF
. | TRBJ1-2 | TRBV25-1 | TRBD1 | TGTGCCAGCAGTGAATGGAAGGGGGCGAGGGATGGCTACACCTTC | CASSEWKGARDGYTF
. | TRBJ2-5 | TRBV4-1 | . | TGCGCCAGCAGCCTCCAACCACCCCCTGCGGGATGGGAGACCCAGTACTTC | CASSLQPPPAGWETQYF
. | TRBJ2-1 | TRBV10-3 | . | TGTGCCATCCGCCCTAGGGGGTACAATGAGCAGTTCTTC | CAIRPRGYNEQFF
few | TRBJ2-7 | TRBV4-1 | TRBD2 | TGCGCCAGCAGCCGAGGGACTAGCGGGGGATTCTTGGACGAGCAGTACTTC | CASSRGTSGGFLDEQYF
many | TRBJ2-1 | TRBV12-3/TRBV12-4 | . | TGTGCCAGCAGTTTAGCGGGGGCGCCCTCCTACAATGAGCAGTTCTTC | CASSLAGAPSYNEQFF
many | TRBJ2-1 | TRBV7-2 | TRBD2 | TGTGCCAGCAGCTTCGATAGCGGGGGGGCCTACAATGAGCAGTTCTTC | CASSFDSGGAYNEQFF
few | TRBJ2-5 | TRBV10-3 | TRBD2 | TGTGCCATCAGTGAGGCCGGGACTAGCGCCCAAGAGACCCAGTACTTC | CAISEAGTSAQETQYF
. | TRBJ2-6 | TRBV5-5 | . | TGTGCCAGCAGCTTGCAGGGGGGTTACTCTGGGGCCAACGTCCGGACTTTC | CASSLQGGYSGANVRTF
few | TRBJ1-5 | TRBV7-2 | . | TGTGCCAGCAGCTTATCGCGCCGCAGCAATCAGCCCCAGCATTTT | CASSLSRRSNQPQHF
few | TRBJ2-5 | TRBV18 | TRBD2 | TGTGCCAGCTCCCCTCGTGGCGGGAGTACAGAGACCCAGTACTTC | CASSPRGGSTETQYF
. | TRBJ2-1 | TRBV4-3 | TRBD2 | TGCGCCAGCAGCCAAGGAACGGGAGGGACGAACTACAATGAGCAGTTCTTC | CASSQGTGGTNYNEQFF
. | TRBJ2-3 | TRBV11-2 | . | TGTGCCAGCAGCTCTTGTCGGGGGATTGGAGATACGCAGTATTTT | CASSSCRGIGDTQYF
few | TRBJ2-1 | TRBV2 | TRBD1 | TGTGCCAGCAGAATAACAGGGGTTGAGCAGTTCTTC | CASRITGVEQFF
few | TRBJ1-2 | TRBV12-3/TRBV12-4 | . | TGTGCCAGCAGTTCCCCTCAGGGCAAAAGCGGCTATGGCTACACCTTC | CASSSPQGKSGYGYTF
few | TRBJ1-4 | TRBV20-1 | . | TGCAGTGCTAGATACGGTGAAAAACTGTTTTTT | CSARYGEKLFF
. | TRBJ2-3 | TRBV7-8 | . | TGTGCCAGCACCACTACCGGGCAGGGCACAGATACGCAGTATTTT | CASTTTGQGTDTQYF
few | TRBJ2-7 | TRBV4-3 | . | TGCGCCAGCAGCGAATTCGGGGGAGTTTACGAGCAGTACTTC | CASSEFGGVYEQYF
. | TRBJ1-4 | TRBV7-8 | . | TGTGCCAGCAGCGGCAAGAGAGCAGGCCTTCTCGGGCTCCGAAATGAAAAACTGTTTTTT | CASSGKRAGLLGLRNEKLFF
few | TRBJ2-2 | TRBV24-1 | . | TGTGCCACCAGTGATTGGGACACCGGGGAGCTGTTTTTT | CATSDWDTGELFF
many | TRBJ2-1 | TRBV6-5 | . | TGTGCCAGCAGTGACTTACTAAGCCCCCACAATGAGCAGTTCTTC | CASSDLLSPHNEQFF
. | TRBJ1-1 | TRBV9 | . | TGTGCCAGCAGCCCCCCGGGCGGGGAGTTCACTGAAGCTTTCTTT | CASSPPGGEFTEAFF
many | TRBJ2-5 | TRBV4-1 | TRBD2 | TGCGCCAGCAGCCAAATTCTGGCTAGCGGGGGTCAAGAGACCCAGTACTTC | CASSQILASGGQETQYF
. | TRBJ1-2 | TRBV12-3/TRBV12-4 | . | TGTGCCAGTAGCGGGGGCGGAGGTAACTATGGCTACACCTTC | CASSGGGGNYGYTF
few | TRBJ1-2 | TRBV12-3/TRBV12-4 | . | TGTGCCAGCAGTTTAGCAGTGGCAGGGGCGGACTATGGCTACACCTTC | CASSLAVAGADYGYTF
few | TRBJ2-7 | TRBV12-3/TRBV12-4 | TRBD2 | TGTGCCAGCAGTTTTTTACTAGCGGGAATGAATGAGCAGTACTTC | CASSFLLAGMNEQYF
. | TRBJ1-2 | TRBV12-3/TRBV12-4 | . | TGTGCCAGCAGCCTTAGCCTCCCGGACGGCTACACCTTC | CASSLSLPDGYTF
. | TRBJ1-2 | TRBV29-1 | . | TGCAGCGTTGCTGATAGGGTGGGAGGCTACACCTTC | CSVADRVGGYTF
few | TRBJ2-5 | TRBV6-5 | . | TGTGCCAGCAGTTACTCGACGGTTAGGAACCAAGAGACCCAGTACTTC | CASSYSTVRNQETQYF
many | TRBJ2-1 | TRBV6-5 | . | TGTGCCAGCAGTTATGGTCGGATAAACAATGAGCAGTTCTTC | CASSYGRINNEQFF
few | TRBJ1-1 | TRBV5-5 | . | TGTGCCAGCAGCTCGTCAGGGGTTTGGACTGAAGCTTTCTTT | CASSSSGVWTEAFF
. | TRBJ2-5 | TRBV5-1 | . | TGCGCCGGCAGCCTATCAAACGGGGAGACCCAGTACTTC | CAGSLSNGETQYF
few | TRBJ1-2 | TRBV6-6 | . | TGTGCCAGCAGTTACTCGCCCAGGGAGCGCCATGGCTACACCTTC | CASSYSPRERHGYTF
few | TRBJ2-3 | TRBV10-3 | . | TGTGCCATCAGTGAGTCCCATTCAGATACGCAGTATTTT | CAISESHSDTQYF
few | TRBJ1-5 | TRBV12-3/TRBV12-4 | TRBD1 | TGTGCCAGCACCTCAGGGACAGGGGCGGTCAACAATCAGCCCCAGCATTTT | CASTSGTGAVNNQPQHF
few | TRBJ1-4 | TRBV5-1 | . | TGCGCCAGCAGCCGAGGGGACGGGGGGTTAAATGAAAAACTGTTTTTT | CASSRGDGGLNEKLFF
few | TRBJ1-1 | TRBV29-1 | . | TGCAGCGTATCCGGGACGTTGAACACTGAAGCTTTCTTT | CSVSGTLNTEAFF
few | TRBJ2-1 | TRBV29-1 | TRBD1 | TGCAGCTCACCGGGACAGGGAAGACTTGAGCAGTTCTTC | CSSPGQGRLEQFF
many | TRBJ2-5 | TRBV2 | . | TGTGCCAGCGGGGGAGAAGAGACCCAGTACTTC | CASGGEETQYF
few | TRBJ2-1 | TRBV10-3 | TRBD1 | TGTGCCATCAGTGCGACGGACAGGGGTAACAATGAGCAGTTCTTC | CAISATDRGNNEQFF
few | TRBJ1-1 | TRBV3-1 | TRBD1 | TGTGCCAGCAGCAAACAACTGGACAGGGTCCCTGAAGCTTTCTTT | CASSKQLDRVPEAFF
. | TRBJ2-1 | TRBV5-8 | TRBD1 | TGTGCCAGCGCCCCGGGACAGGGTACCTGGAAAGGGGGTTTTGAGCAGTTCTTC | CASAPGQGTWKGGFEQFF
many | TRBJ2-7 | TRBV12-3/TRBV12-4 | . | TGTGCCAGCCGCCATGGGGGTCTCGAGCAGTACTTC | CASRHGGLEQYF
few | TRBJ1-2 | TRBV2 | TRBD1 | TGTGCCAGCAGAGAGGGCAGGGGGAACTATGGCTACACCTTC | CASREGRGNYGYTF
few | TRBJ2-5 | TRBV7-2 | TRBD2 | TGTGCCAGCAGCTTAGCCAGGCTGAATCAACTAGCGGTTCAAGAGACCCAGTACTTC | CASSLARLNQLAVQETQYF
many | TRBJ2-7 | TRBV20-1 | TRBD2 | TGCAGTGCTAGGACACCGGGACTAGCGGGACTATTTTACGAGCAGTACTTC | CSARTPGLAGLFYEQYF